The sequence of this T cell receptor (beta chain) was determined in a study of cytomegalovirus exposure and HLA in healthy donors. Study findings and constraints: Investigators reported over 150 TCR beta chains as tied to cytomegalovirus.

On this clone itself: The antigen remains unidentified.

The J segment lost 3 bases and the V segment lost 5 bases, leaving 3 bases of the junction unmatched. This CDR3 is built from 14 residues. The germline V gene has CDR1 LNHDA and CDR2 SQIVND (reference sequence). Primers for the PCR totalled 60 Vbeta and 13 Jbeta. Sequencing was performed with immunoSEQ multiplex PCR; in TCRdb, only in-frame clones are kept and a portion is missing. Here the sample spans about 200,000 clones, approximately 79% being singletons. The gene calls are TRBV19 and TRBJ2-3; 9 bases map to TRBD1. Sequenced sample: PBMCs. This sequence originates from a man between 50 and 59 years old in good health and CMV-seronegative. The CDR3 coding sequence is TGTGCCAGTAGTCTCGGGACAGGGACAGATACGCAGTATTTT. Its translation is CASSLGTGTDTQYF.